The 13 T cell receptor beta chains presented below share a single source sample, sequenced in a study of blood T cell repertoires in COVID-19. Produced via immunoSEQ multiplex PCR; TCRdb's table is partial and in-frame only. This table holds roughly 190,000 clones, roughly 90% found once. The sequenced sample was peripheral blood. The receptor set was obtained from a woman aged 60-75 years with COVID-19, enrolled during active disease.

This chain links TRBV24-1 with TRBJ2-7; TRBD1 aligns across 8 bases. Germline V gives CDR1 KGHDR, CDR2 SFDVKD. The CDR3 runs 15 residues. V lost 4 bases and J lost 3; bases outside the gene matches: 7. This CDR3 reads CATSDPGQGFYEQYF. The CDR3 region has the DNA TGTGCCACCAGTGACCCCGGACAGGGTTTCTACGAGCAGTACTTC.

This chain joins TRBV29-1 and TRBJ1-2; D not resolved. Trimming shortened V by 7 bases and J by 0 bases, and 18 bases separated the two germline ends. The CDR3 extends over 15 amino acids. Germline V lookup: CDR1 SQVTM, CDR2 ANQGSEA. The CDR3 region has the DNA TGCAGCGCTAGACCCCCCCAGGCTCCTAACTATGGCTACACCTTC. This encodes CSARPPQAPNYGYTF.

The J gene is TRBJ2-7, the V gene TRBV6-6; D possibly corresponds to TRBD2 (6 bases). Trimming stripped 5 bases from V and 3 bases from J, with 8 bases between. This CDR3 has 12 amino acids. The germline V gene encodes CDR1 MNHNY and CDR2 SVGAGI (reference sequence). CDR3 loop: CASSRDFYEQYF. The CDR3 coding sequence is TGTGCCAGCAGTCGGGACTTCTACGAGCAGTACTTC.

The genes are TRBV7-9 and TRBJ1-2; D perhaps matches TRBD1 (6 bases). The CDR3 totals 15 residues. V was clipped by 1 base and J by 6 bases, with 15 bases between them. From germline, CDR1 is SEHNR and CDR2 FQNEAQ (reference sequence). The CDR3: CASSLVLAGANGYTF. DNA for the CDR3: TGTGCCAGCAGCTTAGTACTTGCGGGGGCAAATGGCTACACCTTC.

The chain is built from TRBV4-2 and TRBJ1-5; D unclear. The V end was cut by 6 bases, the J end by 2 bases, with 17 bases between. The CDR3 loop spans 16 amino acids. Germline CDR1 reads LGHNA; CDR2 reads YNFKEQ. Here the CDR3 reads CASRLGGVGGNQPQHF. The CDR3, as DNA: TGTGCCAGCAGACTAGGTGGTGTTGGGGGCAATCAGCCCCAGCATTTT.

This clone appeared a few times. As DNA, the CDR3 is TGTGCCAGTAGTCAAGGGACAGGGCGCAACTATGGCTACACCTTC. Translated: CASSQGTGRNYGYTF. The rearrangement uses TRBV19 and TRBJ1-2; 9 nucleotides match TRBD1. Germline CDR1 and CDR2: LNHDA and SQIVND (reference sequence). This CDR3 is built from 15 residues. The ends lost 5 bases at V and 2 bases at J; junction bases unmatched: 6.

The rearrangement uses TRBV9 and TRBJ1-3, with D hard to call. The CDR3 extends over 16 amino acids. Germline loops: CDR1 SGDLS, CDR2 YYNGEE. The ends were cut back, 2 bases at V and 1 base at J, with 13 bases in the middle. This chain's CDR3 is CASSVSSLPSGNTIYF. The CDR3 DNA reads TGTGCCAGCAGCGTTTCCTCCCTCCCTTCTGGAAACACCATATATTTT.

This clone was recorded only once. The chain recombines TRBV10-3 with TRBJ2-1, with a weak D call TRBD2 (6 bases). V was clipped by 6 bases and J by 1 base, with 16 bases between them. Germline V gene data show CDR1 as ENHRY and CDR2 as SYGVKD. This CDR3 has 16 residues. The CDR3 nucleotides are TGTGCCATCAGCGAGCTTGGGGGGAGTTCCTACAATGAGCAGTTCTTC. Protein product: CAISELGGSSYNEQFF.

The rearrangement uses TRBV24-1 and TRBJ2-1; 8 nucleotides align to TRBD2. The germline V gene has CDR1 KGHDR and CDR2 SFDVKD. With V trimmed by 5 bases and J by 10 bases, 6 bases remained unmatched. The CDR3 extends over 13 amino acids. The CDR3 DNA reads as TGTGCCACCAGTGGTGGTAGCGGGGACGAGCAGTTCTTC. It yields the protein CATSGGSGDEQFF.

The gene calls are TRBV6-5 and TRBJ2-3; the match to TRBD2 covers 10 bases. In germline, CDR1 is MNHEY, CDR2 SVGAGI. CDR3 size: 16 residues. The ends lost 2 bases at V and 2 bases at J; junction bases unmatched: 4. The CDR3 nucleotides are TGTGCCAGCAGTTACGGAGCGGGAGGGCTCACAGATACGCAGTATTTT. This sequence encodes CASSYGAGGLTDTQYF.

The CDR3 spells CASSPSGGRSYGYTF. The CDR3 DNA reads as TGTGCCAGCAGTCCTAGCGGAGGCAGGAGTTATGGCTACACCTTC. J is TRBJ1-2 and V is TRBV6-5; D unclear. The V gene's germline CDR1 is MNHEY and CDR2 SVGAGI. The CDR3 is made up of 15 amino acids. Trimming pared 5 bases from V and 5 bases from J, leaving 18 bases between.

The CDR3 DNA sequence: TGTGCCAGCAGTTTCGGGGCGCAGGGGAAGGAAAAACTGTTTTTT. This encodes CASSFGAQGKEKLFF. This sequence joins TRBV6-5 and TRBJ1-4; maybe TRBD1 (6 bases). The germline V gene encodes CDR1 MNHEY and CDR2 SVGAGI. The germline V and J ends were trimmed by 4 bases and 8 bases, with 17 bases remaining between them. The CDR3 spans 15 residues.

CDR3 nucleotides: TGTGCCAGCAGTGCCGCCGGGACAGAAAAACTGTTTTTT. Translating it yields CASSAAGTEKLFF. The V gene is TRBV12-3 or TRBV12-4, the J gene TRBJ1-4; perhaps TRBD1 as D (6 bases). V lost 5 bases to trimming and J lost 8 bases, with 12 bases between them. The CDR3 covers 13 residues.